This T cell receptor beta chain was recovered during a study of technical replicates of blood from several donors. The ends were cut back, 1 base at V and 2 bases at J, with 18 bases in the middle. Germline V gene lookup returns CDR1 SEHNR and CDR2 FQNEAQ (reference sequence). The CDR3 contains 18 residues. Sequenced by immunoSEQ multiplex PCR; TCRdb stores in-frame clones only, minus some. The sample contains tens of thousands of clones, roughly 92% of which appear only once. The sample was T cells isolated from PBMCs. The sequence derives from a human donor in good health. The genes are TRBV7-9 and TRBJ1-5; weak D call: TRBD1 (5 bases). The CDR3 loop is CASSLGSGGTLGNQPQHF. DNA of the CDR3: TGTGCCAGCAGCTTAGGTTCCGGCGGGACCCTCGGCAATCAGCCCCAGCATTTT.